The entry below describes one TCR beta chain. Participant-reported clinical history was the basis for cohort assignment. This record belongs to a study of blood T cell repertoires in COVID-19. Study-level background: The United States, Italy and Spain provided the acute and convalescent COVID-19 samples. T cells, B-cell-depleted T cells, or PBMCs provided the cDNA or gDNA that served as material.

Original processing notes: Estimates of nucleated cell counts were drawn from the amplification of reference gene primers. Repertoires were generated with immunoSEQ multiplex PCR, while TCRdb's copy carries only in-frame clones and drops some. V, J and clone size derive from that table, while D and trimming were established from the DNA sequence. The repertoire has 250,000 or so clones, 90% of them found once; the top ten carry roughly 3.9%. The germline gives CDR1 LNHDA, CDR2 SQIVND (reference sequence). Trimming cost V 1 base and J 11 bases; bases outside gene matches: 14. The CDR3 extends over 16 amino acids.

The material sequenced was PBMCs or T cells enriched from blood (not recorded which). The receptor was isolated from a woman under 40 with acute COVID-19. The chain carries TRBV19 and TRBJ1-5; 7 bases match TRBD1. The CDR3 loop reads CASSIGDRVTGKAQHF. The CDR3 DNA reads as TGTGCCAGTAGTATAGGTGACAGGGTGACAGGAAAGGCCCAGCATTTT. Full variable domain (missing parts from reference TRBV19 and TRBJ1-5): DGGITQSPKYLFRKEGQNVTLSCEQNLNHDAMYWYRQDPGQGLRLIYYSQIVNDFQKGDIAEGYSVSREKKESFPLTVTSAQKNPTAFYLCASSIGDRVTGKAQHFGDGTRLSIL.